This paragraph covers one T cell receptor (beta chain) sequence. TCRdb's table, derived via immunoSEQ multiplex PCR, lists solely in-frame clones and lacks some. The data show roughly 200,000 clones, 85% to 95% seen once. Germline values: CDR1 LGHNT, CDR2 FRNRAP. V was cut by 1 base and J by 1 base, with 4 bases left in between. The CDR3 is made up of 14 amino acids. The data belong to a study of control samples from healthy donors and cancer patients. The origin of this receptor is a man younger than 35 in good health. Material for sequencing was blood. This chain links TRBV12-5 with TRBJ2-2; no firm D call. The CDR3 protein is CASGLGLNTGELFF. In nucleotides, the CDR3 is TGTGCTAGTGGTTTGGGACTGAACACCGGGGAGCTGTTTTTT. The whole variable domain, filled in from reference TRBV12-5 and TRBJ2-2, reads DARVTQTPRHKVTEMGQEVTMRCQPILGHNTVFWYRQTMMQGLELLAYFRNRAPLDDSGMPKDRFSAEMPDATLATLKIQPSEPRDSAVYFCASGLGLNTGELFFGEGSRLTVL.